A single sample gave rise to the 21 T cell receptor beta chains below, sequenced in a study of blood T cell repertoires in COVID-19 (dated by TCRdb to the early 2020s). Receptor libraries were prepared by the immunoSEQ multiplex PCR assay. TCRdb mirrors the immuneACCESS table, restricted to in-frame sequences. Some clones are absent from its copies; in checked studies, under half trace to an unresolved V gene, and the reason for the others is unknown. Counted in this sample were roughly 200,000 clones; roughly 90% of them appeared once. In total, the top ten clones hold roughly 2.7% of the sample. Sequencing input: PBMCs or T cells enriched from blood (not recorded which). The source is a woman aged 25 to 45 who had recovered from COVID-19.

The chain recombines TRBV11-2 with TRBJ2-6; 8 nucleotides agree with TRBD1. The CDR3 spans 18 residues. CDR1 and CDR2 from the germline V gene are SGHAT and FQNNGV. Trimming cost V 4 bases and J 0 bases; bases outside gene matches: 8. The CDR3 region has the DNA TGTGCCAGCAGCTCAAGACAGGGGCAACTCTCTGGGGCCAACGTCCTGACTTTC. This codes for CASSSRQGQLSGANVLTF.

The CDR3 spells CASSPDRDRNTIYF. Written as DNA, the CDR3 is TGTGCCAGCAGCCCTGACAGGGATCGGAACACCATATATTTT. The chain links TRBV5-8 to TRBJ1-3; 7 bases agree with TRBD1. This CDR3 contains 14 residues. Germline V gives CDR1 SGHTS, CDR2 YDEGEE. V lost 4 bases to trimming and J lost 7 bases; unmatched junction nucleotides: 8.

The chain joins TRBV2 to TRBJ2-7, with 8 bases matching TRBD1. The CDR3 sequence is 13 residues long. Germline lookup yields CDR1 SNHLY and CDR2 FYNNEI. The trim removed 8 bases at V and 2 bases at J, leaving 5 bases unmatched. Here the CDR3 DNA reads TGTGCCAGCCGGGAACAGGGGGCCTACGAGCAGTACTTC. It is translated as CASREQGAYEQYF.

The V call is TRBV5-4, the J call TRBJ1-1; maybe TRBD1 (5 bases). CDR1 SGHNT and CDR2 YYREEE come from the germline V gene (reference sequence). The CDR3 loop spans 16 amino acids. Trimming cost V 2 bases and J 5 bases, with 19 bases left between them. CDR3 coding DNA: TGTGCCAGCAGCTTTGAAAAGGGGCTGGGGGGGACTGAAGCTTTCTTT. This gives the protein CASSFEKGLGGTEAFF.

The chain uses TRBV9 and TRBJ1-6; D is uncertain. V lost 4 bases and J lost 1, with 9 bases in between. CDR1 is SGDLS, CDR2 YYNGEE, per germline. This CDR3 region has 15 residues. The CDR3 nucleotides read TGTGCCAGCAGCCCAACTTGGTCCTATAATTCACCCCTCCACTTT. This codes for CASSPTWSYNSPLHF.

The V and J genes are TRBV19 and TRBJ2-7, with 10 bases lining up with TRBD1. Germline V lookup: CDR1 LNHDA, CDR2 SQIVND (reference sequence). V lost 4 bases and J lost 3; bases outside the gene matches: 3. This CDR3 contains 14 residues. The CDR3 nucleotides read TGTGCCAGTAGTAGCGGGACAGGGGACTACGAGCAGTACTTC. Translated: CASSSGTGDYEQYF. Full variable domain (outside the CDR3, taken from reference TRBV19 and TRBJ2-7): DGGITQSPKYLFRKEGQNVTLSCEQNLNHDAMYWYRQDPGQGLRLIYYSQIVNDFQKGDIAEGYSVSREKKESFPLTVTSAQKNPTAFYLCASSSGTGDYEQYFGPGTRLTVT.

This rearrangement joins TRBV4-1 to TRBJ2-7, with 11 bases that match TRBD2. This CDR3 comprises 13 residues. Germline trimming cut 10 bases from V and 3 bases from J; bases unmatched to any gene: 5. Germline V lookup: CDR1 MGHRA, CDR2 YSYEKL. The CDR3 loop reads CATSGGRSYEQYF. The CDR3 nucleotides read TGCGCCACTAGCGGGGGGAGAAGCTACGAGCAGTACTTC.

This clone occurred once. This rearrangement joins TRBV11-2 to TRBJ2-7; possibly TRBD2 for D (5 bases). The V gene lost 11 bases and the J gene lost 3 bases, with 17 bases spanning the gap. CDR1 and CDR2 from the germline V gene are SGHAT and FQNNGV. This CDR3 spans 13 amino acids. The CDR3 protein is CASGGADIYEQYF. In nucleotides, the CDR3 is TGTGCCTCCGGAGGAGCGGATATCTACGAGCAGTACTTC.

The chain uses TRBV6-5 and TRBJ1-6, with D unclear. Germline CDR1 reads MNHEY; CDR2 reads SVGAGI. The length of the CDR3 is 12 residues. Trimming cost V 6 bases and J 7 bases, with 7 bases left between them. Here the CDR3 DNA reads TGTGCCAGCAGCTTCAGGAATTCACCCCTCCACTTT. Amino acid sequence: CASSFRNSPLHF.

The J gene is TRBJ1-5, the V gene TRBV7-6, with D unclear. From germline, CDR1 is SGHVS and CDR2 FNYEAQ. Trimming took 5 bases from V and 4 from J, leaving 12 bases between them. This CDR3 comprises 14 residues. The CDR3 here is CASSARGGNQPQHF. The CDR3 nucleotides read TGTGCCAGCAGCGCTCGGGGTGGGAATCAGCCCCAGCATTTT.

The chain uses TRBV9 and TRBJ1-1; 12 nucleotides match TRBD1. This CDR3 comprises 17 residues. CDR1 and CDR2 from the germline V gene are SGDLS and YYNGEE. V shed 2 bases, J shed 11 bases, and the junction held 16 bases outside the gene matches. CDR3: CASSVPGQGACLVKAFF. Written as DNA, the CDR3 is TGTGCCAGCAGCGTCCCGGGACAGGGGGCATGTTTAGTAAAGGCTTTCTTT.

This chain uses TRBV27 with TRBJ2-2; tentatively, D is TRBD1 (6 bases). In germline, CDR1 is MNHEY, CDR2 SMNVEV (reference sequence). V lost 4 bases and J 7 bases, leaving 19 bases between the germline ends. This CDR3 region has 16 residues. The CDR3 DNA is TGTGCCAGCAGTTCCCCGGGCACAGGGTTCGACGGGGAGCTGTTTTTT. Encoded protein: CASSSPGTGFDGELFF.

This chain connects TRBV7-3 to TRBJ2-7; 13 positions agree with TRBD2. V dropped 7 bases and J dropped 0; count of bases not matched to a gene: 9. Germline CDR1 is SGHTA and CDR2 is FQGTGA. The CDR3 loop spans 17 amino acids. CDR3 residues: CASTLIRTSGGSYEQYF. The CDR3 DNA follows: TGTGCCAGCACCCTAATTCGGACTAGCGGGGGCTCCTACGAGCAGTACTTC.

This rearrangement joins TRBV19 to TRBJ1-4; TRBD1 is a possible D gene (6 bases). Germline V gene sequence: CDR1 LNHDA, CDR2 SQIVND (reference sequence). V was clipped by 4 bases and J by 5 bases, with 11 bases between them. CDR3 length: 14 amino acids. CDR3 region: CASSKNRENEKLFF. The CDR3 coding sequence is TGTGCCAGTAGTAAAAACAGGGAGAATGAAAAACTGTTTTTT.

V is TRBV6-2 or TRBV6-3 and J is TRBJ2-3; TRBD1 aligns across 10 bases. The CDR3 spans 16 residues. V was pared by 6 bases and J by 1 base, with 7 bases of the junction left unmatched. CDR1 and CDR2 from the germline V gene are MNHEY and SVGEGT. The CDR3: CASSDRTGGGTDTQYF. The DNA for the CDR3 is TGTGCCAGCAGCGACAGGACAGGGGGAGGCACAGATACGCAGTATTTT.

The chain joins TRBV3-1 (or the pseudogene TRBV3-2) to TRBJ1-5; D gene uncertain. The CDR3 length is 12 residues. Deletions cut 2 bases from V and 9 bases from J, with 8 bases between. Germline CDR1 and CDR2: LGHDT and YNNKEL (reference sequence). CDR3 residues: CASSQLSGPQHF. The CDR3 DNA is TGTGCCAGCAGCCAATTGTCCGGGCCCCAGCATTTT.

The CDR3 DNA reads as TGTGCCAGCAGTCCGACTAGCGGGGGCTACAATGAGCAGTTCTTC. The encoded protein is CASSPTSGGYNEQFF. The V gene is TRBV7-3, the J gene TRBJ2-1; 12 bases align to TRBD2. Trimming removed 6 bases from V and 3 bases from J; junction bases left unmatched: 3. The CDR3 contains 15 residues. Germline loops: CDR1 SGHTA, CDR2 FQGTGA.

DNA of the CDR3: TGCGCCAGCAGCCAATTAGAAGGGGATGGCTACACCTTC. Its protein is CASSQLEGDGYTF. The rearrangement links TRBV4-3 to TRBJ1-2; D perhaps matches TRBD1 (5 bases). V lost 2 bases, J lost 6 bases, and 10 bases lay in between. This CDR3 has 13 residues. The germline V gene encodes CDR1 LGHNA and CDR2 YSLEER.

The chain combines TRBV7-9 with TRBJ2-5, with 10 positions matching TRBD2. The germline V gene encodes CDR1 SEHNR and CDR2 FQNEAQ (reference sequence). CDR3 size: 15 residues. V shed 2 bases and J 5 bases; nucleotides not matched to a gene: 5. CDR3 bases: TGTGCCAGCAGCTTAAGCGGGGGGGCCGGGGAGACCCAGTACTTC. It yields the protein CASSLSGGAGETQYF.

The chain links TRBV3-1 (or the pseudogene TRBV3-2) to TRBJ2-1, with 10 bases that match TRBD1. CDR1 is LGHDT and CDR2 is YNNKEL in the germline V gene (reference sequence). J gave up 6 bases and V 3 bases, and 14 bases lay outside the gene matches. The CDR3 runs to 18 residues. In nucleotides, the CDR3 is TGTGCCAGCAGCCACCTCGGACAGGGGGAGGGGGACTGCAATGAGCAGTTCTTC. Its translation: CASSHLGQGEGDCNEQFF.

The CDR3 region is CASSLGLAKNTGELFF. The CDR3 region has the DNA TGCGCCAGCAGCTTGGGACTAGCGAAGAACACCGGGGAGCTGTTTTTT. V usage is TRBV5-1 and J usage is TRBJ2-2; 8 positions agree with TRBD2. Germline values: CDR1 SGHRS, CDR2 YFSETQ. The junction had 2 bases not matched to a gene; V was cut back by 0 bases and J by 1 base. The CDR3 consists of 16 residues. Full variable domain (rest looked up from reference TRBV5-1 and TRBJ2-2): KAGVTQTPRYLIKTRGQQVTLSCSPISGHRSVSWYQQTPGQGLQFLFEYFSETQRNKGNFPGRFSGRQFSNSRSEMNVSTLELGDSALYLCASSLGLAKNTGELFFGEGSRLTVL.